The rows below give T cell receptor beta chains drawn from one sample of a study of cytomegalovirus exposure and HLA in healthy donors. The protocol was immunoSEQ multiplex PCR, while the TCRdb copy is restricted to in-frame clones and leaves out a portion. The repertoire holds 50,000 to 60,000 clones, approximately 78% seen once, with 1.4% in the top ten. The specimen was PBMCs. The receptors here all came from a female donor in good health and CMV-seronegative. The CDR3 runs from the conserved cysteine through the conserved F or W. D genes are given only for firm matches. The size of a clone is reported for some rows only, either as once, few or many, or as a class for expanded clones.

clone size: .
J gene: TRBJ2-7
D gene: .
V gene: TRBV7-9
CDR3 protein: CASSSSSVSYEQYF
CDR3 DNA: TGTGCCTCTTCCTCTTCCAGTGTCTCCTACGAGCAGTACTTC

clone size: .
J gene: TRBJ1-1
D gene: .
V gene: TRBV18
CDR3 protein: CASSPGQNTEAFF
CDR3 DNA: TGTGCCAGCTCACCAGGACAGAACACTGAAGCTTTCTTT

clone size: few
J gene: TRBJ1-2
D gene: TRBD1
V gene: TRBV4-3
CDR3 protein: CASSQEGQGGAGYTF
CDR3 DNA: TGCGCCAGCAGCCAAGAGGGACAGGGGGGTGCTGGCTACACCTTC

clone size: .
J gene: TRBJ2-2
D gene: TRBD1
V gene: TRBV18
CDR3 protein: CASSVTGGTGELFF
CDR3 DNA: TGTGCCAGCTCCGTGACAGGGGGCACCGGGGAGCTGTTTTTT

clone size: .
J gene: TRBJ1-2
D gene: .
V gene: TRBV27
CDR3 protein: CASSLRDTRGDYTF
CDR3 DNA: TGTGCCAGCAGTTTACGGGACACAAGGGGCGACTACACCTTC

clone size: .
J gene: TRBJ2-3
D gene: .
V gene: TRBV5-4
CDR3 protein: CASQGQLASTDTQYF
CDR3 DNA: TGTGCCAGCCAAGGACAGCTAGCCAGCACAGATACGCAGTATTTT

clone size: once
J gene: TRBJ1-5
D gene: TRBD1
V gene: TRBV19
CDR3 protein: CASRARDRGEDQPQHF
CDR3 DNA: TGTGCCAGTAGGGCCCGGGACAGGGGCGAAGATCAGCCCCAGCATTTT

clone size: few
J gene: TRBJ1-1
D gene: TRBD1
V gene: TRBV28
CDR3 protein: CASRAWTGGMNTEAFF
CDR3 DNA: TGTGCCAGCAGGGCTTGGACAGGGGGCATGAACACTGAAGCTTTCTTT

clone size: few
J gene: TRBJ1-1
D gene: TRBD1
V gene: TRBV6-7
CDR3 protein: CASGQAPYTEAFF
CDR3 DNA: TGTGCCAGCGGACAGGCTCCATACACTGAAGCTTTCTTT

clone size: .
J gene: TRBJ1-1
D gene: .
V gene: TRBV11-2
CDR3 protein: CASSSGQNGLAFF
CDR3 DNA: TGTGCCAGCAGCTCCGGACAGAATGGTCTGGCTTTCTTT

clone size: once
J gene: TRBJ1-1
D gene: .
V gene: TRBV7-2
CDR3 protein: CASSLDGGNPEAFF
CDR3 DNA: TGTGCCAGCAGCTTAGATGGTGGCAACCCTGAAGCTTTCTTT

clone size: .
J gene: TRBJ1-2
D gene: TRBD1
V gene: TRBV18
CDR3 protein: CASSPTGQGNYGYTF
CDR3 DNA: TGTGCCAGCTCACCGACCGGACAGGGAAACTATGGCTACACCTTC

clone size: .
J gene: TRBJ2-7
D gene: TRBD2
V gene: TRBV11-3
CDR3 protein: CASSPRGGSMDEQYF
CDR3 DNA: TGTGCCAGCAGCCCCCGCGGGGGTTCAATGGACGAGCAGTACTTC

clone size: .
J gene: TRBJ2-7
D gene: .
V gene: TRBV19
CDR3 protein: CASSPVTSSYEQYF
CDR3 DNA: TGTGCCAGTAGTCCGGTTACGAGCTCCTACGAGCAGTACTTC

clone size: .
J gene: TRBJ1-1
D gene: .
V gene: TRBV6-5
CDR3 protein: CASLRQNLAFF
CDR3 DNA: TGTGCCAGCCTCAGACAGAACCTAGCTTTCTTT

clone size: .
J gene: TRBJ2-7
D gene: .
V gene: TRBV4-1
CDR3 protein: CASSQGPFLRGEQYF
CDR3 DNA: TGCGCCAGCAGCCAAGGGCCTTTCCTCCGAGGGGAGCAGTACTTC

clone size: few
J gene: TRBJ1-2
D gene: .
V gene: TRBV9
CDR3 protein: CASSAKWGDGYGYTF
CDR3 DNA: TGTGCCAGCAGCGCGAAGTGGGGCGACGGCTATGGCTACACCTTC

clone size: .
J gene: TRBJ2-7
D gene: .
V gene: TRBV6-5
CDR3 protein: CASRRSRVTYEQYF
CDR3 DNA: TGTGCCAGCAGGAGATCCAGGGTTACCTACGAGCAGTACTTC

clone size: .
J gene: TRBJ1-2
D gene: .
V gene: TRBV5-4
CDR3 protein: CASSSRGRGPNYGYTF
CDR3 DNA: TGTGCCAGCAGCTCGAGGGGGAGGGGACCTAACTATGGCTACACCTTC

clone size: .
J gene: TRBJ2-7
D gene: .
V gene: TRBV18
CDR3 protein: CASSPWSIRSDYEQYF
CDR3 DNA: TGTGCCAGCTCACCGTGGAGTATTCGTAGTGACTACGAGCAGTACTTC

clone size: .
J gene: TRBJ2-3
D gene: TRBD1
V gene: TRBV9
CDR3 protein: CASSVRGLDTQYF
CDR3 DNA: TGTGCCAGCAGCGTGAGGGGGCTTGATACGCAGTATTTT

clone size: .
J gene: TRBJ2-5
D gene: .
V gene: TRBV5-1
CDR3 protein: CASSLGGESGETQYF
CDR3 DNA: TGCGCCAGCAGCTTGGGGGGGGAATCCGGAGAGACCCAGTACTTC

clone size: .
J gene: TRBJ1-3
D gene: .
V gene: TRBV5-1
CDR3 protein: CASSLEGQGNTIYF
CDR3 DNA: TGCGCCAGCAGCTTGGAAGGACAAGGAAACACCATATATTTT

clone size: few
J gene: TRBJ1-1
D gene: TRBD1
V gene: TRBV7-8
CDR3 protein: CASSATTTGGSFF
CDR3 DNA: TGTGCCAGCAGCGCTACCACGACAGGGGGATCTTTCTTT

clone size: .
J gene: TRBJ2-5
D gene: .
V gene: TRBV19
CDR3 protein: CASGDRGPQETQYF
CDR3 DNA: TGTGCCAGTGGAGATCGAGGGCCGCAAGAGACCCAGTACTTC

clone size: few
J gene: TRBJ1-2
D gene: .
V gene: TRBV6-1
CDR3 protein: CASSERFRSGGYTF
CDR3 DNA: TGTGCCAGCAGTGAAAGGTTCAGGAGCGGGGGCTACACCTTC

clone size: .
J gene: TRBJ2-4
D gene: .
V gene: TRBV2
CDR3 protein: CASREKGITENIQYF
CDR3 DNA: TGTGCCAGTAGGGAAAAGGGGATCACCGAAAACATTCAGTACTTC

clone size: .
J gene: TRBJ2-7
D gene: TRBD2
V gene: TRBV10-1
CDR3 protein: CASSGFPGTSGGAYEQYF
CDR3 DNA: TGCGCCAGCAGTGGATTTCCCGGGACTAGCGGGGGGGCCTACGAGCAGTACTTC